These 8 T cell receptor beta chains originate from one sample sequenced in a study of blood T cell repertoires in COVID-19. Method: immunoSEQ multiplex PCR; TCRdb's copy keeps in-frame clones and lacks some. The sample lists about 98,000 clones; 70% to 90% were seen once. The specimen was peripheral blood. These receptors were collected from a man in his fifties or sixties with acute or convalescent COVID-19.

V usage is TRBV5-1 and J usage is TRBJ2-2; TRBD1 agrees at 9 bases. Germline V gene sequence: CDR1 SGHRS, CDR2 YFSETQ. V gave up 2 bases and J gave up 7 bases; unmatched junction bases: 9. The CDR3 spans 16 residues. CDR3 nucleotide sequence: TGCGCCAGCAGCTTAAGAACAGGGGGCGCGGTCGGGGAGCTGTTTTTT. Its protein is CASSLRTGGAVGELFF.

The chain has TRBV7-9 and TRBJ2-3; D is perhaps TRBD2 (6 bases). Trimming took 2 bases from V and 2 from J, leaving 11 bases between them. Germline CDR1 and CDR2: SEHNR and FQNEAQ (reference sequence). This CDR3 has 15 residues. CDR3 sequence reads: CASSLLAPNTDTQYF. The CDR3 DNA is TGTGCCAGCAGCTTACTAGCGCCAAACACAGATACGCAGTATTTT. Full variable domain (missing parts from reference TRBV7-9 and TRBJ2-3): DTGVSQNPRHKITKRGQNVTFRCDPISEHNRLYWYRQTLGQGPEFLTYFQNEAQLEKSRLLSDRFSAERPKGSFSTLEIQRTEQGDSAMYLCASSLLAPNTDTQYFGPGTRLTVL.

Here the CDR3 reads CASSVLQGNTEAFF. In DNA form, the CDR3 reads TGTGCCAGCAGTGTGCTTCAGGGGAACACTGAAGCTTTCTTT. The chain employs TRBV5-4 and TRBJ1-1; the D gene is possibly TRBD1 (5 bases). Trimming took 5 bases from V and 1 from J, leaving 12 bases between them. The CDR3 has 14 amino acids. Germline V lookup: CDR1 SGHNT, CDR2 YYREEE (reference sequence).

The V and J genes are TRBV6-5 and TRBJ2-5; 7 bases match TRBD2. V trimming: 6 bases; J trimming: 4 bases; junction bases outside the gene matches: 8. Germline V lookup: CDR1 MNHEY, CDR2 SVGAGI. There are 14 residues in the CDR3. CDR3 loop: CASRPWGGRETQYF. The CDR3 DNA follows: TGTGCCAGCAGACCCTGGGGAGGGAGAGAGACCCAGTACTTC.

The genes are TRBV5-1 and TRBJ2-1; 11 nucleotides line up with TRBD2. The CDR3 contains 14 residues. Trimming cost V 6 bases and J 3 bases; bases outside gene matches: 2. Germline V gene data show CDR1 as SGHRS and CDR2 as YFSETQ. The DNA for the CDR3 is TGCGCCAGCACCACTAGCGGGGGCTACAATGAGCAGTTCTTC. Translation: CASTTSGGYNEQFF.

The chain combines TRBV30 with TRBJ2-5; TRBD1 agrees at 7 bases. The germline CDR1 and CDR2 sequences are GTSNPN and SVGIG (reference sequence). The CDR3 contains 13 residues. Losses at the gene ends were 2 bases for V and 3 bases for J; bases not matched to a gene: 3. The CDR3 DNA reads as TGTGCCTGGAGTAGGGACAGCAAAGAGACCCAGTACTTC. Residues: CAWSRDSKETQYF.

J is TRBJ2-7 and V is TRBV7-9; 8 bases map to TRBD1. The CDR3 is 14 residues long. CDR1 and CDR2 (germline): SEHNR, FQNEAQ (reference sequence). After removal of 6 bases from V and 3 bases from J, the junction contained 7 bases not matched to a gene. The chain's CDR3 is CASSTQGAYYEQYF. The DNA of the CDR3 is TGTGCCAGCAGTACGCAGGGGGCTTACTACGAGCAGTACTTC.

This chain joins TRBV30 and TRBJ1-4; weak D call: TRBD1 (6 bases). The CDR3 consists of 14 residues. V was pared by 8 bases and J by 4 bases, with 17 bases between. Germline V gene lookup returns CDR1 GTSNPN and CDR2 SVGIG (reference sequence). The CDR3 protein is CAAGEGNFNEKLFF. The CDR3 DNA reads as TGTGCCGCAGGGGAAGGCAATTTTAATGAAAAACTGTTTTTT. Using reference TRBV30 and TRBJ1-4 for the parts outside the CDR3, the full variable domain is SQTIHQWPATLVQPVGSPLSLECTVEGTSNPNLYWYRQAAGRGLQLLFYSVGIGQISSEVPQNLSASRPQDRQFILSSKKLLLSDSGFYLCAAGEGNFNEKLFFGSGTQLSVL.